This passage covers 30 T cell receptor beta chains from one sample sequenced in a study of long-term antiretroviral therapy in people with HIV. Version v3.0 of the immunoSEQ assay ran at survey level. Measured with immunoSEQ multiplex PCR; TCRdb has only the in-frame clones, and not every one. In the table there are more than 20,000 clones, more than 80% of which are singletons. The specimen was unsorted PBMCs, collected 0.5 years before starting antiretroviral therapy. The receptors stem from a man aged 35-49 years with HIV.

This rearrangement joins TRBV5-1 to TRBJ1-1; no definite D call. Trimming removed 0 bases at V and 0 bases at J, with 6 bases between. Germline values: CDR1 SGHRS, CDR2 YFSETQ. The CDR3 is 14 amino acids. In DNA, the CDR3 is TGCGCCAGCAGCTTGGAAGGAGTGAACACTGAAGCTTTCTTT. Translation: CASSLEGVNTEAFF.

This chain connects TRBV11-2 to TRBJ2-2, with 8 bases lining up with TRBD2. With V trimmed by 6 bases and J by 3 bases, 6 bases remained unmatched. This CDR3 region has 15 residues. CDR1 SGHAT and CDR2 FQNNGV come from the germline V gene. The CDR3 DNA reads as TGTGCCAGCAGTCGGGGGGGGGCGGACACCGGGGAGCTGTTTTTT. Its translation: CASSRGGADTGELFF.

As concerns this clone: One end of the junction varies from germline; a read error may be responsible. This CDR3 is also generated by other DNA sequences in the sample. The V and J genes are TRBV11-3 and TRBJ2-7; TRBD1 might be the D (6 bases). Germline CDR1 reads SGHNT; CDR2 reads YENEEA. The CDR3 consists of 13 residues. The CDR3 DNA sequence: TGTGCCAGTAGCTTAGAGACAGGCGGCGAGCAGTACTTC. Its translation: CASSLETGGEQYF.

This clone was counted a single time. This sequence joins TRBV7-3 and TRBJ1-2, with 7 bases aligning to TRBD1. Losses at the gene ends were 4 bases for V and 4 bases for J; bases not matched to a gene: 3. The CDR3 consists of 13 residues. Germline lookup yields CDR1 SGHTA and CDR2 FQGTGA. CDR3 in DNA: TGTGCCAGCAGCTCCTCAGGGGGCTATGGCTACACCTTC. As protein: CASSSSGGYGYTF.

J is TRBJ2-3 and V is TRBV4-1; TRBD2 aligns across 8 bases. The CDR3 covers 17 residues. Germline values: CDR1 MGHRA, CDR2 YSYEKL. The V segment lost 4 bases and the J segment 4 bases; nucleotides outside the gene matches: 13. The CDR3 sequence is CASSPDSIAGWADTQYF. In nucleotides, the CDR3 is TGCGCCAGCAGCCCCGACTCAATAGCGGGGTGGGCAGATACGCAGTATTTT.

V usage is TRBV7-9 and J usage is TRBJ1-3, with a tentative D call TRBD1 (5 bases). This CDR3 has 13 amino acids. Per the germline V gene, CDR1 is SEHNR and CDR2 is FQNEAQ (reference sequence). The germline V and J ends were trimmed by 1 base and 11 bases, with 12 bases remaining between them. CDR3 sequence (DNA): TGTGCCAGCAGCTTAGGGGCCTTCAGGGCCATATATTTT. It is translated as CASSLGAFRAIYF.

This chain joins TRBV27 and TRBJ2-1, with a tentative D call TRBD1 (5 bases). The CDR3 is made up of 15 amino acids. In germline, CDR1 is MNHEY, CDR2 SMNVEV (reference sequence). Trimming removed 0 bases at V and 8 bases at J, with 14 bases between. The CDR3 sequence: CASSLSPTARDEQFF. The CDR3 nucleotides read TGTGCCAGCAGTTTATCTCCGACAGCCCGCGATGAGCAGTTCTTC.

J is TRBJ2-5 and V is TRBV4-1, with D maybe TRBD1 (6 bases). V shed 4 bases and J shed 3 bases, with 18 bases lying between them. The V gene's germline CDR1 is MGHRA and CDR2 YSYEKL. This CDR3 has 16 residues. The CDR3 coding sequence is TGCGCCAGCAGCCCGGGCCCCCGAGGGGGAGAAGAGACCCAGTACTTC. Its translation is CASSPGPRGGEETQYF.

The chain employs TRBV13 and TRBJ2-1; D uncertain. The CDR3 runs to 13 residues. Germline loops: CDR1 PRHDT, CDR2 FYEKMQ (reference sequence). Trimming removed 5 bases from V and 4 bases from J, with 9 bases in between. The CDR3 DNA reads TGTGCCAGCAGCCGAAACAGATACAATGAGCAGTTCTTC. It is translated as CASSRNRYNEQFF.

The chain couples TRBV18 to TRBJ1-5; D might be TRBD1 (6 bases). The ends were cut back, 5 bases at V and 4 bases at J, with 9 bases in the middle. Germline CDR1 and CDR2: KGHSH and LQKENI. This CDR3 has 13 amino acids. The CDR3 DNA is TGTGCCAGCTCATATGACAGGAATCAGCCCCAGCATTTT. Translated: CASSYDRNQPQHF.

This rearrangement joins TRBV5-1 to TRBJ2-7, with D hard to call. The V end was cut by 5 bases, the J end by 0 bases, with 9 bases between. CDR1 is SGHRS, CDR2 YFSETQ, per germline. The CDR3 spans 13 residues. The CDR3 sequence: CASRVWSSYEQYF. CDR3 sequence (DNA): TGCGCCAGCAGGGTCTGGAGCTCCTACGAGCAGTACTTC.

This chain joins TRBV5-1 and TRBJ1-1; 9 bases are shared with TRBD1. V was clipped by 3 bases and J by 1 base; unmatched bases: 1. CDR1 and CDR2 (germline): SGHRS, YFSETQ. This CDR3 is built from 14 residues. The CDR3 nucleotides are TGCGCCAGCAGCTGGACAGGGGAGAACACTGAAGCTTTCTTT. Translation gives CASSWTGENTEAFF. Complete variable domain (other parts from reference TRBV5-1 and TRBJ1-1): KAGVTQTPRYLIKTRGQQVTLSCSPISGHRSVSWYQQTPGQGLQFLFEYFSETQRNKGNFPGRFSGRQFSNSRSEMNVSTLELGDSALYLCASSWTGENTEAFFGQGTRLTVV.

V usage is TRBV6-1 and J usage is TRBJ1-2; 7 bases are shared with TRBD1. The CDR3 loop spans 15 amino acids. The J segment lost 8 bases and the V segment lost 6 bases, leaving 15 bases of the junction unmatched. Germline-derived CDR1 and CDR2 are MNHNS and SASEGT. CDR3 residues: CASSKEGAITGGYTF. The CDR3 nucleotides are TGTGCCAGCAGCAAAGAGGGGGCGATTACGGGGGGCTACACCTTC.

This chain connects TRBV28 to TRBJ1-5, with D tentatively TRBD1 (6 bases). Germline-derived CDR1 and CDR2 are MDHEN and SYDVKM. The CDR3 contains 14 residues. Trimming shortened V by 4 bases and J by 2 bases, and 9 bases separated the two germline ends. The CDR3 protein is CASSYRQGNQPQHF. The CDR3 DNA follows: TGTGCCAGCAGTTACCGACAGGGCAATCAGCCCCAGCATTTT.

The genes are TRBV4-3 and TRBJ2-1; D uncertain. The CDR3 runs to 15 residues. The ends were cut back, 0 bases at V and 0 bases at J, with 6 bases in the middle. The germline V gene encodes CDR1 LGHNA and CDR2 YSLEER. For the CDR3, the DNA is TGCGCCAGCAGCCAAGATGAGAGCTCCTACAATGAGCAGTTCTTC. Its translation is CASSQDESSYNEQFF.

The chain couples TRBV11-2 to TRBJ1-2; 11 positions match TRBD1. Germline CDR1 is SGHAT and CDR2 is FQNNGV. J lost 2 bases, V lost 2 bases, and 10 bases had no gene match. This CDR3 region has 18 residues. The CDR3 loop is CASSLLARDRGRNYGYTF. As DNA, the CDR3 is TGTGCCAGCAGCTTATTAGCTAGGGACAGGGGGAGAAACTATGGCTACACCTTC.

The chain joins TRBV7-9 to TRBJ2-3; D gene uncertain. CDR1 and CDR2 from the germline V gene are SEHNR and FQNEAQ (reference sequence). V dropped 4 bases and J dropped 3 bases, with 14 bases sitting between them. The CDR3 totals 15 residues. CDR3 sequence reads: CASSYSTVETDTQYF. In DNA, the CDR3 is TGTGCCAGCAGCTACTCGACGGTTGAAACAGATACGCAGTATTTT.

The chain joins TRBV7-2 to TRBJ2-5; no clear D. The CDR3 is 17 amino acids. The V gene lost 2 bases and the J gene lost 3 bases, with 19 bases spanning the gap. Germline-derived CDR1 and CDR2 are SGHTA and FQGNSA. The CDR3 DNA sequence: TGTGCCAGCAGCTTAAAAACAGTTATCTGGACGGAAGAGACCCAGTACTTC. This sequence encodes CASSLKTVIWTEETQYF.

As to this clone: One end of the junction does not line up with germline, which may come from a read error. The chain recombines TRBV7-3 with TRBJ2-7; either TRBD1 or TRBD2 may fit D (5 bases each). This CDR3 is 15 amino acids long. Germline-derived CDR1 and CDR2 are SGHTA and FQGTGA. CDR3 in amino acids: CASSPQTPSSRVCLF. The CDR3 DNA follows: TGTGCCAGCAGCCCGCAAACCCCCTCTAGCAGGGTATGTCTCTTC. The full variable domain, with the rest looked up from reference TRBV7-3 and TRBJ2-7, is GAGVSQTPSNKVTEKGKYVELRCDPISGHTALYWYRQSLGQGPEFLIYFQGTGAADDSGLPNDRFFAVRPEGSVSTLKIQRTERGDSAVYLCASSPQTPSSRVCLFGPGTRLTVT.

This chain connects TRBV10-2 to TRBJ2-3; 7 bases are shared with TRBD1. The junction had 9 bases not matched to a gene; V was cut back by 7 bases and J by 2 bases. The CDR3 has 15 amino acids. Germline V lookup: CDR1 WSHSY, CDR2 SAAADI. The CDR3 coding sequence is TGCGCCAGCACCTTCGACAGGGAGAACACAGATACGCAGTATTTT. Its protein product is CASTFDRENTDTQYF.

This clone was recorded a few times. Written as DNA, the CDR3 is TGTGCCTGGGCTCCCGGGTACACTGAAGCTTTCTTT. Residues: CAWAPGYTEAFF. The chain joins TRBV30 to TRBJ1-1, with D hard to call. Germline CDR1 and CDR2: GTSNPN and SVGIG (reference sequence). The CDR3 covers 12 residues. V lost 5 bases and J lost 3, with 10 bases in between.

The chain joins TRBV7-2 to TRBJ2-3, with 8 bases that match TRBD2. CDR3 length equals 16 residues. The germline V gene encodes CDR1 SGHTA and CDR2 FQGNSA. Trimming took 4 bases from V and 0 from J; bases not matched to a gene: 6. The CDR3 here is CASSSAGLGSTDTQYF. The CDR3, as DNA: TGTGCCAGCAGCTCTGCGGGACTAGGGAGCACAGATACGCAGTATTTT.

CDR3 loop: CASRLPLGVTDTQYF. As DNA, the CDR3 is TGTGCCAGCAGGTTACCCCTGGGGGTGACAGATACGCAGTATTTT. The V call is TRBV7-9, the J call TRBJ2-3; D is tentatively TRBD1 or TRBD2 (5 bases each). Trimming pared 6 bases from V and 3 bases from J, leaving 16 bases between. Looked up from germline, CDR1 is SEHNR and CDR2 is FQNEAQ (reference sequence). There are 15 residues in the CDR3. The full variable domain, in which reference TRBV7-9 and TRBJ2-3 provide the parts outside the CDR3, is DTGVSQNPRHKITKRGQNVTFRCDPISEHNRLYWYRQTLGQGPEFLTYFQNEAQLEKSRLLSDRFSAERPKGSFSTLEIQRTEQGDSAMYLCASRLPLGVTDTQYFGPGTRLTVL.

CDR3 loop: CASTVGDTEAFF. The CDR3, as DNA: TGTGCCAGCACCGTGGGGGACACTGAAGCTTTCTTT. The chain joins TRBV5-7 to TRBJ1-1; D is possibly TRBD1 (5 bases). TRBV5-7 is marked as an open reading frame, function uncertain. The CDR3 consists of 12 residues. The ends were cut back, 6 bases at V and 3 bases at J, with 9 bases in the middle.

The chain recombines TRBV4-3 with TRBJ2-7, with D possibly being TRBD2 (6 bases). Deletions cut 1 base from V and 2 bases from J, with 21 bases between. The CDR3 extends over 18 amino acids. Germline-derived CDR1 and CDR2 are LGHNA and YSLEER. The chain's CDR3 is CASSQVYQGAGIAYEQYF. The CDR3 bases are TGCGCCAGCAGCCAAGTCTATCAAGGGGCGGGGATAGCCTACGAGCAGTACTTC.

The chain combines TRBV2 with TRBJ2-5; D is uncertain. Trimming pared 8 bases from V and 1 base from J, leaving 14 bases between. Germline V gene data show CDR1 as SNHLY and CDR2 as FYNNEI. This CDR3 comprises 14 residues. CDR3 sequence (DNA): TGTGCCAGCGAAGGACGGAGCCTCCAAGAGACCCAGTACTTC. This translates into CASEGRSLQETQYF.

This clone was seen only once. CDR3 in amino acids: CASSPRSAQAKQFF. CDR3 nucleotide sequence: TGTGCCAGCAGCCCGAGGTCCGCCCAGGCTAAGCAGTTCTTC. The V call is TRBV9, the J call TRBJ2-1, with no clear D. V was shortened by 4 bases and J by 11 bases, with 19 bases between the two germline ends. This CDR3 has 14 amino acids. Germline lookup yields CDR1 SGDLS and CDR2 YYNGEE.

The DNA of the CDR3 is TGTGCCAGCAGCCCACCCCGCGACAGCCTATACAATGAGCAGTTCTTC. Translated: CASSPPRDSLYNEQFF. This chain uses TRBV7-9 with TRBJ2-1, with D tentatively TRBD1 (5 bases). Trimming stripped 5 bases from V and 4 bases from J, with 18 bases between. The germline CDR1 and CDR2 sequences are SEHNR and FQNEAQ (reference sequence). The CDR3 consists of 16 residues. Full variable domain (rest looked up from reference TRBV7-9 and TRBJ2-1): DTGVSQNPRHKITKRGQNVTFRCDPISEHNRLYWYRQTLGQGPEFLTYFQNEAQLEKSRLLSDRFSAERPKGSFSTLEIQRTEQGDSAMYLCASSPPRDSLYNEQFFGPGTRLTVL.

CDR3 sequence: CASKRGDYEQYF. DNA for the CDR3: TGTGCCAGCAAGAGAGGAGACTACGAGCAGTACTTC. The chain recombines TRBV6-6 with TRBJ2-7; D uncertain. The CDR3 runs 12 residues. Deletions cut 7 bases from V and 3 bases from J, with 10 bases between. Germline loops: CDR1 MNHNY, CDR2 SVGAGI (reference sequence).

The chain couples TRBV10-2 to TRBJ2-3; the match to TRBD2 covers 8 bases. The germline CDR1 and CDR2 sequences are WSHSY and SAAADI. The trim removed 6 bases at V and 2 bases at J, leaving 7 bases unmatched. CDR3 size: 15 residues. The chain's CDR3 is CASRSSGVFTDTQYF. The CDR3 DNA follows: TGCGCCAGCAGGAGTAGCGGGGTATTCACAGATACGCAGTATTTT.